Listed here are 8 T cell receptor beta chains from one sample, sequenced in a study of shared clonotypes between healthy human individuals. Produced via immunoSEQ multiplex PCR; TCRdb's table is partial and in-frame only. The sample shows 2 million to 3 million clones, approximately 94% of them seen only once. The specimen was naive CD4+ T cells from PBMCs. Subset given: CD45RA+ positively selected. The source is a man aged 18 to 30 in good health. Some clones in this sample may be carry-over from other donors' samples.

The rearrangement uses TRBV20-1 and TRBJ2-5, with unresolved D. CDR3 size: 11 residues. CDR1 and CDR2 (germline): DFQATT, SNEGSKA (reference sequence). Trimming stripped 6 bases from V and 1 base from J, with 6 bases between. CDR3 sequence reads: CSAYSQETQYF. The CDR3 DNA is TGCAGTGCCTACAGCCAAGAGACCCAGTACTTC.

The V call is TRBV29-1, the J call TRBJ2-1; D is unresolved. From germline, CDR1 is SQVTM and CDR2 ANQGSEA. The V end lost 5 bases, the J end lost 10 bases, and 12 bases lay between the germline ends. CDR3 length equals 11 residues. This CDR3 reads CSVPAGLEQFF. In DNA, the CDR3 is TGCAGCGTTCCCGCCGGGTTGGAGCAGTTCTTC.

The gene calls are TRBV30 and TRBJ2-1; 7 positions agree with TRBD2. The V gene end was trimmed by 2 bases and the J gene end by 9 bases; junction bases not matched to a gene: 19. Germline CDR1 and CDR2: GTSNPN and SVGIG (reference sequence). The CDR3 consists of 17 residues. DNA of the CDR3: TGTGCCTGGAGTCATATAGGGCGGGAGAAATGGAGGGGTGAGCAGTTCTTC. Residues: CAWSHIGREKWRGEQFF. Full variable domain (missing parts from reference TRBV30 and TRBJ2-1): SQTIHQWPATLVQPVGSPLSLECTVEGTSNPNLYWYRQAAGRGLQLLFYSVGIGQISSEVPQNLSASRPQDRQFILSSKKLLLSDSGFYLCAWSHIGREKWRGEQFFGPGTRLTVL.

V is TRBV19 and J is TRBJ1-1, with 7 bases lining up with TRBD1. With 9 bases clipped from V and 1 base from J, the junction kept 5 bases outside the gene matches. CDR1 LNHDA and CDR2 SQIVND come from the germline V gene (reference sequence). The CDR3 is 13 amino acids. The CDR3 DNA is TGTGCCAGCAAGGACAGGCCGAACACTGAAGCTTTCTTT. As protein: CASKDRPNTEAFF.

J is TRBJ1-4 and V is TRBV25-1, with D tentatively TRBD1 (6 bases). Germline values: CDR1 MGHDK, CDR2 SYGVNS. The CDR3 spans 18 residues. V shed 0 bases and J shed 7 bases, with 21 bases lying between them. This chain's CDR3 is CASSEYGPWGGAVEKLFF. The CDR3 nucleotides are TGTGCCAGCAGTGAATATGGCCCTTGGGGGGGGGCAGTTGAAAAACTGTTTTTT.

The chain is built from TRBV11-1 and TRBJ2-5; no firm D call. V was trimmed by 6 bases and J by 5 bases, leaving 16 bases between them. The CDR3 has 14 residues. The germline gives CDR1 SGHAT, CDR2 FQDESV (reference sequence). The CDR3 protein is CASRKPTLGETQYF. The CDR3 nucleotides read TGTGCCAGCAGAAAACCCACCCTCGGGGAGACCCAGTACTTC. Combining the CDR3 with reference TRBV11-1 and TRBJ2-5 gives the whole variable domain EAEVAQSPRYKITEKSQAVAFWCDPISGHATLYWYRQILGQGPELLVQFQDESVVDDSQLPKDRFSAERLKGVDSTLKIQPAELGDSAMYLCASRKPTLGETQYFGPGTRLLVL.

The chain uses TRBV7-2 and TRBJ2-7, with D tentatively TRBD2 (5 bases). This CDR3 comprises 13 residues. Trimming stripped 1 base from V and 7 bases from J, with 11 bases between. Germline V gene sequence: CDR1 SGHTA, CDR2 FQGNSA. CDR3 loop: CASSLGLPGEQYF. The DNA for the CDR3 is TGTGCCAGCAGCTTAGGACTACCTGGGGAGCAGTACTTC.

The chain carries TRBV5-4 and TRBJ2-3; the D gene could be TRBD1 or TRBD2 (5 bases each). The V gene's germline CDR1 is SGHNT and CDR2 YYREEE (reference sequence). Trimming removed 3 bases at V and 3 bases at J, with 17 bases between. This CDR3 comprises 16 residues. DNA of the CDR3: TGTGCCAGCAGCTCCTATGGGGGAGAGGGTACAGATACGCAGTATTTT. Its protein product is CASSSYGGEGTDTQYF.